This passage covers 24 T cell receptor beta chains from one sample sequenced in a study of T cell clusters in autoimmune cytopenias. Each sample's input was approximately 270 ng genomic DNA, about 38,000 genome equivalents. One tube held mixed TRB-A and TRB-B primer pools for touch-down PCR. TCRdb re-called the multiplex PCR reads, yielding one record per CDR3 amino acid sequence without DNA. This table holds some 14,000 distinct CDR3 sequences. Sequenced material: peripheral blood. These receptors came from a human donor with an autoimmune cytopenia or autoimmune hepatitis (not recorded which).

This clonotype counts as medium-sized (0.01 to 0.1%) by frequency. J is TRBJ2-2 and V is TRBV29-1; as DNA is missing, the TRBD1 call by TCRdb cannot be tested. The CDR3 loop spans 14 amino acids. The germline V gene encodes CDR1 SQVTM and CDR2 ANQGSEA. This CDR3 reads CSVEDGAYTGELFF.

This chain connects TRBV10-3 to TRBJ1-5; TCRdb calls TRBD1, which cannot be checked without DNA. In germline, CDR1 is ENHRY, CDR2 SYGVKD. The CDR3 extends over 16 amino acids. Here the CDR3 reads CATKGPDLSSNQPQHF.

J is TRBJ1-2 and V is TRBV27; TCRdb outputs TRBD1, but without DNA this stays unchecked. CDR3 size: 15 residues. Germline assignment: CDR1 MNHEY and CDR2 SMNVEV (reference sequence). The CDR3 reads CASSFDAGQGNGYTF.

Frequency places this clonotype as medium-sized. The V call is TRBV19, the J call TRBJ1-4. The germline CDR1 and CDR2 sequences are LNHDA and SQIVND (reference sequence). The CDR3 has 15 amino acids. The CDR3 sequence is CASSISGMNDEKLFF.

J is TRBJ2-5 and V is TRBV18. This CDR3 spans 13 amino acids. Germline lookup yields CDR1 KGHSH and CDR2 LQKENI. CDR3 region: CASSPGLGETQYF.

This chain uses TRBV18 with TRBJ2-7. This CDR3 has 13 amino acids. Germline CDR1 is KGHSH and CDR2 is LQKENI. This chain's CDR3 is CASSHRGSYEQYF.

V and J are TRBV12-3 or TRBV12-4 and TRBJ1-1. This CDR3 comprises 15 residues. This CDR3 is CASSLAEPGNTEAFF.

The gene calls are TRBV13 and TRBJ2-5; with no DNA, the TCRdb D assignment of TRBD1 cannot be verified. CDR1 and CDR2 from the germline V gene are PRHDT and FYEKMQ (reference sequence). The CDR3 runs to 15 residues. The chain's CDR3 is CASSSRGAGGETQYF.

This chain links TRBV7-4 with TRBJ2-1; no DNA is available, so the TRBD2 call from TCRdb remains unchecked. The CDR3 runs 20 residues. Germline CDR1 and CDR2: SGHVT and SQSDAQ. The CDR3 here is CASSLDWTSGGRSSYNEQFF.

The rearrangement uses TRBV4-1 and TRBJ1-1; the D gene TCRdb calls, TRBD1, cannot be checked with no DNA. Per germline, CDR1 MGHRA and CDR2 YSYEKL. The CDR3 totals 16 residues. CDR3 protein: CASSQGGQAENTEAFF.

This chain uses TRBV6-4 with TRBJ2-7; TCRdb picks TRBD1, but there is no DNA to check that call. The CDR3 has 13 residues. Germline-derived CDR1 and CDR2 are MRHNA and SNTAGT. CDR3 residues: CASRTGPYYEQYF.

This clonotype shows up as medium-sized (0.01 to 0.1%) by frequency. The V and J genes are TRBV6-5 and TRBJ2-3; checking the TCRdb D call of TRBD1 is not possible without DNA. CDR1 and CDR2 from the germline V gene are MNHEY and SVGAGI. The length of the CDR3 is 11 residues. CDR3 sequence reads: CASSIPGQQYF.

The chain recombines TRBV5-1 with TRBJ1-2; TCRdb's D gene call, TRBD1, goes unchecked for lack of DNA. This CDR3 has 15 amino acids. Per the germline V gene, CDR1 is SGHRS and CDR2 is YFSETQ. The CDR3 region is CASSYRSQGLYGYTF. The variable domain in full, with the rest retrieved from reference TRBV5-1 and TRBJ1-2, is KAGVTQTPRYLIKTRGQQVTLSCSPISGHRSVSWYQQTPGQGLQFLFEYFSETQRNKGNFPGRFSGRQFSNSRSEMNVSTLELGDSALYLCASSYRSQGLYGYTFGSGTRLTVV.

The genes are TRBV30 and TRBJ1-1. There are 12 residues in the CDR3. The germline V gene has CDR1 GTSNPN and CDR2 SVGIG (reference sequence). The CDR3 protein is CAWKEVNTEAFF.

The CDR3 reads CASSIFLGGEKLFF. V is TRBV19 and J is TRBJ1-4. Germline CDR1 LNHDA, CDR2 SQIVND (reference sequence). The CDR3 loop spans 14 amino acids.

The chain couples TRBV6-5 to TRBJ2-7. The CDR3 is made up of 13 amino acids. Per germline, CDR1 MNHEY and CDR2 SVGAGI. The CDR3 here is CASSSAGKYGQYF.

The genes are TRBV18 and TRBJ1-5. CDR1 is KGHSH, CDR2 LQKENI, per germline. This CDR3 is built from 14 residues. The chain's CDR3 is CASSPRTADQPQHF.

V usage is TRBV5-6 and J usage is TRBJ2-1. In germline, CDR1 is SGHDT, CDR2 YYEEEE. The length of the CDR3 is 14 residues. CDR3: CASSFATPIGEQFF.

V usage is TRBV12-3 or TRBV12-4 and J usage is TRBJ2-7; the D gene TCRdb calls, TRBD1, cannot be checked with no DNA. The CDR3 length is 15 residues. CDR3 residues: CASSLEGQGVYEQYF.

The chain is built from TRBV5-4 and TRBJ2-1; TCRdb reports TRBD1, a call that lacks DNA to check it against. This CDR3 has 14 residues. Germline assignment: CDR1 SGHNT and CDR2 YYREEE (reference sequence). CDR3: CASSATGGPDEQFF.

J is TRBJ2-7 and V is TRBV20-1. The germline V gene has CDR1 DFQATT and CDR2 SNEGSKA (reference sequence). CDR3 length equals 13 residues. CDR3 protein: CSASRGAPYEQYF.

According to its frequency, this clonotype is medium-sized. The chain couples TRBV19 to TRBJ1-5; TCRdb gives TRBD1 as the D gene, but with no DNA this cannot be confirmed. The CDR3 extends over 13 amino acids. The germline V gene has CDR1 LNHDA and CDR2 SQIVND (reference sequence). CDR3 loop: CASSTPGPLPQHF.

The rearrangement uses TRBV5-4 and TRBJ2-1; TCRdb returns TRBD1, unconfirmable since there is no DNA. The CDR3 length is 13 residues. The germline gives CDR1 SGHNT, CDR2 YYREEE (reference sequence). The chain's CDR3 is CASATRAENEQFF.

This rearrangement joins TRBV7-2 to TRBJ1-1; TCRdb's D call of TRBD1 is untestable without DNA. CDR3 length equals 14 residues. Germline CDR1 is SGHTA and CDR2 is FQGNSA. The CDR3 region is CASSPGAGGTEAFF.